This T cell receptor beta chain was profiled in a study of T cell responses to AZD1222 COVID-19 vaccine. Trimming removed 6 bases from V and 8 bases from J; junction bases left unmatched: 12. CDR3 size: 15 residues. CDR1 SEHNR and CDR2 FQNEAQ come from the germline V gene (reference sequence). This table comes from immunoSEQ multiplex PCR, and its TCRdb copy is limited to in-frame clones, with some not included. The sample records approximately 160,000 clones, about 91% being singletons. The receptor comes from an adult in good health. The chain uses TRBV7-9 and TRBJ2-2, with TRBD2 matching 7 bases. The sample consisted of peripheral blood, taken on day 0 of MenACWY control vaccination. The CDR3 bases are TGTGCCAGCAGACCCGGGACTATCAGGGAAGGGGAGCTGTTTTTT. Its translation is CASRPGTIREGELFF.